This TCR beta chain stems from a study of T cell repertoires in cytomegalovirus infection. Notes on this clonotype: Its matching antigen is unknown.

TCRdb fed the reads into MiXCR, producing one record per CDR3 protein. The sample contains approximately 730,000 distinct CDR3 sequences, 25% to 35% of which appear only once. Germline CDR1 reads SGHDT; CDR2 reads YYEEEE. Trimming cost V 4 bases and J 5 bases, with 10 bases left between them. This CDR3 has 12 amino acids. The sequenced sample was cultured CD8+ T cells from PBMCs, obtained from culture after CMV antigen stimulation. This receptor was taken from a human donor in good health (CMV status not recorded). Some clones in this sample may be carry-over from other donors' samples. V is TRBV5-6 and J is TRBJ2-7; D gene ambiguous. The CDR3: CASSATRNEQYF. The CDR3 nucleotides read TGTGCCAGCAGCGCCACGCGAAACGAGCAGTACTTC.